This is a list of T cell receptor beta chains from one sample in a study of spatial heterogeneity in lung cancer. Each CDR3 protein is one row after TCRdb ran MiXCR on the 5' RACE reads. The sample has tens of thousands of distinct CDR3 sequences, roughly 8.9% seen once. This material consisted of PBMCs, taken at follow-up. These receptors were collected from a female donor with early-stage non-small cell lung cancer. CDR3s include the opening cysteine and the closing phenylalanine or tryptophan.

V	J	CDR3
TRBV15	TRBJ2-2	CATSRDAGESTGELFF
TRBV12-3/TRBV12-4	TRBJ2-7	CASSLGTSGYEQYF
TRBV12-3/TRBV12-4	TRBJ2-2	CASRDGDTNTGELFF
TRBV7-9	TRBJ2-1	CASSQLTSGRAGQFF
TRBV27	TRBJ1-5	CASQGARGLPQHF
TRBV12-3/TRBV12-4	TRBJ1-6	CASSPRQVLPLHF
TRBV5-1	TRBJ2-1	CASRAGGPYNEQFF
TRBV2	TRBJ2-1	CASIFRPSAGEQFF
TRBV7-3	TRBJ2-3	CASSYDLTDTQYF
TRBV5-1	TRBJ2-7	CASSLGASSPAYEQYF
TRBV20-1	TRBJ1-1	CSARVTGRGTEAFF
TRBV7-8	TRBJ1-5	CASSGVGGGQPQHF
TRBV5-8	TRBJ2-3	CVSSPNTDTQYF
TRBV20-1	TRBJ2-2	CSAQRTGESTGELFF
TRBV7-9	TRBJ2-1	CASSLRQVHNEQFF
TRBV5-1	TRBJ2-5	CASSFRQVRETQYF
TRBV7-3	TRBJ2-3	CASSPSSPRTDTQYF
TRBV5-1	TRBJ1-5	CASSLEAGGNQPQHF
TRBV20-1	TRBJ1-1	CSVSLRQAKREAFF
TRBV10-1	TRBJ2-3	CASSDSSLTQYF
TRBV7-9	TRBJ2-1	CASSLDWSSYNEQFF
TRBV5-1	TRBJ1-1	CASSFDSDMDTEAFF
TRBV28	TRBJ1-5	CASSLTSDSLNQPQHF
TRBV6-6	TRBJ2-7	CASSYLSGTGGEQYF
TRBV7-8	TRBJ1-1	CASSLVRDREAFF
TRBV29-1	TRBJ2-5	CSGRYSRAQETQYF
TRBV24-1	TRBJ2-1	CATSDSTRLGNNEQFF
TRBV3-1	TRBJ1-4	CASSHQATNEKLFF
TRBV19	TRBJ1-1	CASSITNEGVAFF
TRBV7-9	TRBJ2-2	CASSSHTANRPNTGELFF
TRBV28	TRBJ2-1	CASRWGTRYNEQFF
TRBV27	TRBJ2-6	CASSFAAPLGANVLTF
TRBV5-1	TRBJ2-5	CASSSLPLAGGETQYF
TRBV20-1	TRBJ2-3	CSARDYGTSSTDTQYF
TRBV28	TRBJ1-2	CASSLGDRRSNYGYTF
TRBV11-2	TRBJ2-1	CASSFIMSNEQFF
TRBV20-1	TRBJ2-7	CSATWPLRTGWEQYF
TRBV5-1	TRBJ2-2	CASSLVAETDRLFF
TRBV27	TRBJ2-2	CASSWDRGAGELFF
TRBV20-1	TRBJ2-7	CSAPPGGGGIYEQYF
TRBV20-1	TRBJ2-7	CSASPLGTYRDEQYF
TRBV28	TRBJ2-7	CASRWRGQSYEQYF
TRBV3-1	TRBJ2-5	CASSRGTPIQETQYF
TRBV6-5	TRBJ2-3	CACKTSGTDTQYF
TRBV6-6	TRBJ1-2	CASASLLNYGYTF
TRBV19	TRBJ2-7	CASSKPQTYEQYF
TRBV20-1	TRBJ1-1	CSAKPRQLTLNTEAFF
TRBV7-2	TRBJ1-1	CASSLVFMNTEAFF
TRBV24-1	TRBJ2-5	CATSEPDRDETQYF
TRBV28	TRBJ2-1	CASSFRWYEQFF
TRBV20-1	TRBJ1-2	CSARGDGYTF
TRBV28	TRBJ2-5	CASSLTSGTETQYF
TRBV27	TRBJ2-1	CASSLANEQFF
TRBV3-1	TRBJ2-7	CASSPSRTARYEQYF
TRBV7-2	TRBJ1-2	CASSPHRERVRGYTF